This note documents a single T cell receptor (beta chain) sequence. This record belongs to a study of cytomegalovirus exposure and HLA in healthy donors. It was with 60 Vbeta and 13 Jbeta primers that the PCR ran. The assay was immunoSEQ multiplex PCR, and TCRdb's table has in-frame clones only and misses some. This listing includes approximately 75,000 clones. This CDR3 comprises 15 residues. With 7 bases removed from V and 1 base from J, the gap between germline ends came to 17 bases. Per germline, CDR1 MDHEN and CDR2 SYDVKM. Sequences were obtained from PBMCs. This chain uses TRBV28 with TRBJ2-7; D remains unclear. The source is a middle-aged man in good health and CMV-seronegative. This CDR3 is CASIASAGLSYEQYF. CDR3 nucleotides: TGTGCCAGCATCGCTTCCGCTGGGCTTTCCTACGAGCAGTACTTC.